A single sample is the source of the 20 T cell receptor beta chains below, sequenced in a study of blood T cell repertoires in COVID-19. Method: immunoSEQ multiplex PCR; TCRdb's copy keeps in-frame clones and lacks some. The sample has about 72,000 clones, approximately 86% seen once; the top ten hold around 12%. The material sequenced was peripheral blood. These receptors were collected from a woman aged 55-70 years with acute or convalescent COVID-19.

CDR3 DNA sequence: TGTGCCAGCTCACGGTCCGGGGGGACTAACTCTGGGGCCAACGTCCTGACTTTC. Its translation: CASSRSGGTNSGANVLTF. The chain links TRBV18 to TRBJ2-6; 7 nucleotides align to TRBD2. CDR1 is KGHSH, CDR2 LQKENI, per germline. This CDR3 spans 18 amino acids. J gave up 0 bases and V 4 bases, and 9 bases lay outside the gene matches.

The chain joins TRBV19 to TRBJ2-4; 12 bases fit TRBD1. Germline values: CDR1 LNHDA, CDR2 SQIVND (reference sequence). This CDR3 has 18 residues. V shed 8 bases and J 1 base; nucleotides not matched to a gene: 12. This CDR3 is CASRPGTGGLGAKNIQYF. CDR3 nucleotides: TGTGCCAGTCGCCCCGGGACAGGGGGCTTAGGGGCCAAAAACATTCAGTACTTC.

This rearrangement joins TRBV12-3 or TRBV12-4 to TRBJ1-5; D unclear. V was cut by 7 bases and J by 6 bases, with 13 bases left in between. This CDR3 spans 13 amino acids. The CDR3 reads CASTKMEGQPQHF. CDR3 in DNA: TGTGCCAGCACGAAAATGGAGGGTCAGCCCCAGCATTTT.

CDR3: CASSIDTFYGYTF. CDR3 DNA: TGTGCCAGCAGCATAGACACCTTCTATGGCTACACCTTC. This chain uses TRBV7-8 with TRBJ1-2; D is ambiguous. The V end lost 5 bases, the J end lost 4 bases, and 11 bases lay between the germline ends. CDR1 and CDR2 (germline): SGHVS, FQNEAQ. CDR3 length equals 13 residues.

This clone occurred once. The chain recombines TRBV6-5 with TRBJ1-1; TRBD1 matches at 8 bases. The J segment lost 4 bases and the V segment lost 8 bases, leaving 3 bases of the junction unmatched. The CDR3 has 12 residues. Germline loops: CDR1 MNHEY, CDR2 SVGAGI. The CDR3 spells CASYRGATEAFF. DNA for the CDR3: TGTGCCAGCTACAGGGGGGCCACTGAAGCTTTCTTT.

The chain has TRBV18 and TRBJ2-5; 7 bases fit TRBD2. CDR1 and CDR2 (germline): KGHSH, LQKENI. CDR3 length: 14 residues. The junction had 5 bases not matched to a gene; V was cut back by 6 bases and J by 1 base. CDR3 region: CASSPAGSQETQYF. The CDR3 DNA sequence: TGTGCCAGCTCCCCAGCGGGGTCCCAAGAGACCCAGTACTTC.

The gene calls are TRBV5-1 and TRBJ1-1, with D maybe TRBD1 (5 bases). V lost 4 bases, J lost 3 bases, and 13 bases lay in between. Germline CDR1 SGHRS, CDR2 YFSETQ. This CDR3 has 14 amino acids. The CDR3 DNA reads TGCGCCAGCAGCGCCTGGGGGGTTGACACTGAAGCTTTCTTT. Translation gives CASSAWGVDTEAFF.

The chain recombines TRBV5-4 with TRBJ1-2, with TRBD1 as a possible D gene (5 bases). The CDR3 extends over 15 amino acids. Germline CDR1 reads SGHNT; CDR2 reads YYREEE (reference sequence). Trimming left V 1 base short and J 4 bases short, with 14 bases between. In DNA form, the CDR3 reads TGTGCCAGCAGCTTGAGAACAGGTACATCCTATGGCTACACCTTC. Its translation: CASSLRTGTSYGYTF.

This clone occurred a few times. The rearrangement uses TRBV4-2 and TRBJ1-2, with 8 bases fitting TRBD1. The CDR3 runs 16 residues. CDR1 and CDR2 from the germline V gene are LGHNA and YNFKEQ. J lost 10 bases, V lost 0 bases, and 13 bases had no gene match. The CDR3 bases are TGTGCCAGCAGCCAAGATGGGTCGACAGGGGCGAGGGCCTACACCTTC. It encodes CASSQDGSTGARAYTF.

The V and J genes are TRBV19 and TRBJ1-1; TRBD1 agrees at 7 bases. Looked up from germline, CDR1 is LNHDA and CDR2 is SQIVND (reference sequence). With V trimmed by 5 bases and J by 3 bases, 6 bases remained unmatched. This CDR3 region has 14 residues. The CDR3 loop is CASSYRGGDTEAFF. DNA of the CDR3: TGTGCCAGTAGTTACAGGGGTGGGGACACTGAAGCTTTCTTT.

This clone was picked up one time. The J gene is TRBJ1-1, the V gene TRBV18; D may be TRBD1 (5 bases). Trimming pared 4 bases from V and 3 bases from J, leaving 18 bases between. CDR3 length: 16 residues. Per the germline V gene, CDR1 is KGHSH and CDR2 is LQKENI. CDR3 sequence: CASSHTGAGGDTEAFF. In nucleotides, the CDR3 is TGTGCCAGCTCACATACAGGTGCTGGAGGGGACACTGAAGCTTTCTTT.

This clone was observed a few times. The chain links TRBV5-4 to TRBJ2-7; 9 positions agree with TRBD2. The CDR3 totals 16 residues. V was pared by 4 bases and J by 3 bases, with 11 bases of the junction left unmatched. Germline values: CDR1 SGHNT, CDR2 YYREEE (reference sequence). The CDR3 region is CASSSRAGGIVYEQYF. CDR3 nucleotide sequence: TGTGCCAGCAGCAGCAGGGCGGGGGGGATAGTCTACGAGCAGTACTTC.

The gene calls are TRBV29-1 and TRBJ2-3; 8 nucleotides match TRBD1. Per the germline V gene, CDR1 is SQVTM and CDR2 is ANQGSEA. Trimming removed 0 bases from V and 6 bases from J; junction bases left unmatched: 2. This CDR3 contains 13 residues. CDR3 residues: CSVEETGVDTQYF. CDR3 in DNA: TGCAGCGTTGAAGAGACAGGGGTGGATACGCAGTATTTT.

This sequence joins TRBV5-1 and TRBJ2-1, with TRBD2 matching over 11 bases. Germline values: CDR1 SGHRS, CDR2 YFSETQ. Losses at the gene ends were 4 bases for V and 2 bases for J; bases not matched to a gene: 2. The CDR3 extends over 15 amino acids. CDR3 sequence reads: CASSLTSGTYNEQFF. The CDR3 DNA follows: TGCGCCAGCAGCCTGACTAGCGGGACCTACAATGAGCAGTTCTTC.

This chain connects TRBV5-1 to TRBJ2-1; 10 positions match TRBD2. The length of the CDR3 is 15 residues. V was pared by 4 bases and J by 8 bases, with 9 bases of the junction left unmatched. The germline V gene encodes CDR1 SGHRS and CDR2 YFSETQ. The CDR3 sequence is CASSGATSGLDEQFF. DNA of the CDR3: TGCGCCAGCAGCGGAGCGACTAGCGGGTTGGATGAGCAGTTCTTC.

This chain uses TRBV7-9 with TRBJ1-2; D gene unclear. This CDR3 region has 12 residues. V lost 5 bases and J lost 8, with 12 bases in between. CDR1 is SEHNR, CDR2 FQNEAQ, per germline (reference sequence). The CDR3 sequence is CASSGRASGYTF. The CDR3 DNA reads TGTGCCAGCAGCGGGAGGGCGAGCGGCTACACCTTC. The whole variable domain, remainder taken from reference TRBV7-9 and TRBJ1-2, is DTGVSQNPRHKITKRGQNVTFRCDPISEHNRLYWYRQTLGQGPEFLTYFQNEAQLEKSRLLSDRFSAERPKGSFSTLEIQRTEQGDSAMYLCASSGRASGYTFGSGTRLTVV.

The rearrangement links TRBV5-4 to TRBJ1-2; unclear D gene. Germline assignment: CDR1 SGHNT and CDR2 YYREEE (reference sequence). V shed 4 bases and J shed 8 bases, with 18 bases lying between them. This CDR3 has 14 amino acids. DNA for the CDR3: TGTGCCAGCAGCGAAGGGCTAACGGCGGGGGGCTACACCTTC. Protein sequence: CASSEGLTAGGYTF.

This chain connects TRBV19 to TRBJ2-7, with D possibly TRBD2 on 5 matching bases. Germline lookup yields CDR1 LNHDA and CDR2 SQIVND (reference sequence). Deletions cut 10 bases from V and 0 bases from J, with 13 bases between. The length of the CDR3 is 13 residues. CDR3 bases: TGTGCCACCGGCGGAGGCCTCTCCTACGAGCAGTACTTC. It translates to CATGGGLSYEQYF.

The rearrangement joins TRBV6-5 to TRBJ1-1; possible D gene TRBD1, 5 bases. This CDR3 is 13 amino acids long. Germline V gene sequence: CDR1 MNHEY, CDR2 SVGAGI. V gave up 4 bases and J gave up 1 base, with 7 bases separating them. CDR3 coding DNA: TGTGCCAGCAGTTCGACAGAGAACACTGAAGCTTTCTTT. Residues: CASSSTENTEAFF.

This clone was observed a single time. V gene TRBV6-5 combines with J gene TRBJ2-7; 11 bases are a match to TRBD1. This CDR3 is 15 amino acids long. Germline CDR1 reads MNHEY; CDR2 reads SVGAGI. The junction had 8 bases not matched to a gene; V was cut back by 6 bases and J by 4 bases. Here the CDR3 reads CASSPGQGAAYEQYF. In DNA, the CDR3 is TGTGCCAGCAGCCCAGGACAGGGGGCGGCTTACGAGCAGTACTTC.